Sequencing of this T cell receptor (beta chain) was carried out in a study of blood T cell repertoires in COVID-19. Overall study context: Acute and convalescent COVID-19 specimens originated in the United States, Italy and Spain. PBMCs, B-cell-depleted T cells, or T cells provided the cDNA or gDNA that made up the material.

The CDR3 has 15 residues. Unmatched junction bases numbered 13, after V lost 4 bases and J lost 7 bases. Germline V gene sequence: CDR1 SGHKS, CDR2 YYEKEE (reference sequence). As processed by the authors: It was from reference gene primer amplification that nucleated cell counts were estimated. Measured with immunoSEQ multiplex PCR; TCRdb has only the in-frame clones, and not every one. V and J calls and clone size are copied from that table; D and trimming were computed from the DNA. The sample holds hundreds of thousands of clones, almost 85% seen once. The J gene is TRBJ2-7, the V gene TRBV5-5; 8 bases fit TRBD1. The source of this sequence is a human donor in a cohort sampled during active COVID-19. Sequencing was performed on peripheral blood. The CDR3 reads CASSLKVDRGGEQYF. CDR3 sequence (DNA): TGTGCCAGCAGCCTTAAAGTCGACAGGGGTGGAGAGCAGTACTTC.